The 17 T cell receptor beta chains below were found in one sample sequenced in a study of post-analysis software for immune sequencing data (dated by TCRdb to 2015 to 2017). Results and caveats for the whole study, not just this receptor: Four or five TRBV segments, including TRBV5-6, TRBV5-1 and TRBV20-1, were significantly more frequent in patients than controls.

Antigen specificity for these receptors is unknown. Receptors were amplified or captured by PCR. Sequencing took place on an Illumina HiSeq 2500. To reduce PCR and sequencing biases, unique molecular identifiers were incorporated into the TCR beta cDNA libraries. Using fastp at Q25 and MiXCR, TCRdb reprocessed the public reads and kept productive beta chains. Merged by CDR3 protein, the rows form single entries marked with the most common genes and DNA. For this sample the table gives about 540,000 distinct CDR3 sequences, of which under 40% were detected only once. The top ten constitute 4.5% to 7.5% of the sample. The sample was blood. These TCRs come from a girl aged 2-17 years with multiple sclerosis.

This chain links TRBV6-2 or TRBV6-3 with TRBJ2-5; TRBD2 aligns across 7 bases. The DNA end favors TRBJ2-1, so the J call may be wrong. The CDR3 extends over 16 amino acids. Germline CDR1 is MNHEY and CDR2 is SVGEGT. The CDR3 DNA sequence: TGTGCCAGCAGACATCTCTGGCGGGGGAATCAAGAGACCCAGTTCTTC. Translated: CASRHLWRGNQETQFF.

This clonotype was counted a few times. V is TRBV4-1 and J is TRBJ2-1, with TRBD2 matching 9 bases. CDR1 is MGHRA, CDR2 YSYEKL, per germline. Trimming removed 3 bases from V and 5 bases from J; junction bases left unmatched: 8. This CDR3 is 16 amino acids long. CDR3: CASSQSLAGPDNEQFF. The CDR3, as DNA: TGCGCCAGCAGCCAGTCGCTAGCGGGGCCAGACAATGAGCAGTTCTTC.

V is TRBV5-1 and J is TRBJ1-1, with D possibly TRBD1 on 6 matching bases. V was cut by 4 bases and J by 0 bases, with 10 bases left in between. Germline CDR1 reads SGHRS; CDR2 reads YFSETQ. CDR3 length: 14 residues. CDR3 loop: CASSRTVMNTEAFF. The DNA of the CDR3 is TGCGCCAGCAGCAGGACAGTCATGAACACTGAAGCTTTCTTT.

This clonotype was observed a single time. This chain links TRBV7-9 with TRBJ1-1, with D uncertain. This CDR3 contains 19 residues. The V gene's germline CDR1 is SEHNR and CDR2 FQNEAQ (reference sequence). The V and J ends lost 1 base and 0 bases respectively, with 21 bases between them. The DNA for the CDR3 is TGTGCCAGCAGCTTAGTTTCAATGGTTCGGAACAGTCTGAACACTGAAGCTTTCTTT. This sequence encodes CASSLVSMVRNSLNTEAFF.

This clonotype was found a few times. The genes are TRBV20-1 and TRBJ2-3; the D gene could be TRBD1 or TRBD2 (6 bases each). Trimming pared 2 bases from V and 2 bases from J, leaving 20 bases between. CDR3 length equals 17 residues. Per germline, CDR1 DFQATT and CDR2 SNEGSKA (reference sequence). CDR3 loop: CSARIHPRGEDTDTQYF. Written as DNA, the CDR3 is TGCAGTGCTAGAATCCACCCTAGGGGGGAAGACACAGATACGCAGTATTTT.

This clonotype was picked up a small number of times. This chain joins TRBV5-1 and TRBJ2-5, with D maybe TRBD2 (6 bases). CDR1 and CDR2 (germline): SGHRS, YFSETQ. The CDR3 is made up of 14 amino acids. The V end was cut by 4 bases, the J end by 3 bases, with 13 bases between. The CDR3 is CASSATSIKETQYF. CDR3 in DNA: TGCGCCAGCAGCGCGACTAGTATTAAAGAGACCCAGTACTTC.

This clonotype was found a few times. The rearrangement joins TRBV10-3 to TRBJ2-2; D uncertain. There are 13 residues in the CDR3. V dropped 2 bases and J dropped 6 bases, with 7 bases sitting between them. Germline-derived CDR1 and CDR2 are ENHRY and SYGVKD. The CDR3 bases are TGTGCCATCAGTGAGACCCCAGCCGGGGAGCTGTTTTTT. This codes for CAISETPAGELFF.

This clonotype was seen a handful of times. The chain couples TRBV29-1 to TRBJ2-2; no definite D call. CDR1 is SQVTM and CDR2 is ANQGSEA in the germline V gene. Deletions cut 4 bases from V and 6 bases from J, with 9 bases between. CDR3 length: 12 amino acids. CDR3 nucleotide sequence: TGCAGCGTTGCCCCGCTCCCCGGGGAGCTGTTTTTT. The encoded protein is CSVAPLPGELFF.

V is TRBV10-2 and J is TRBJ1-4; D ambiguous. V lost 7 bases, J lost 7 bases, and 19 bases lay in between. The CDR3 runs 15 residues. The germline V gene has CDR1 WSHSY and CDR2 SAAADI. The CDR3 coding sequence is TGCGCCAGCAAAATGGGCCCGGGAGCTGGTGAAAAACTGTTTTTT. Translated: CASKMGPGAGEKLFF.

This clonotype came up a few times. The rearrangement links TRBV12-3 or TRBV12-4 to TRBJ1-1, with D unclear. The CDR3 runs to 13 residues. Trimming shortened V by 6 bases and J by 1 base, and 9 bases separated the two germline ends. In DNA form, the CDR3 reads TGTGCCAGCAGCCTGGACTGGAACACTGAAGCTTTCTTT. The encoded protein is CASSLDWNTEAFF.

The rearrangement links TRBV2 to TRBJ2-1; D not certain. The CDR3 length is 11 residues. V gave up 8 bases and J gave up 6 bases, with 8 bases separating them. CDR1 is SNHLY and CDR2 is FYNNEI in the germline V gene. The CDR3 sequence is CASGGPNEQFF. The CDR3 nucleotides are TGTGCCAGCGGCGGACCCAATGAGCAGTTCTTC.

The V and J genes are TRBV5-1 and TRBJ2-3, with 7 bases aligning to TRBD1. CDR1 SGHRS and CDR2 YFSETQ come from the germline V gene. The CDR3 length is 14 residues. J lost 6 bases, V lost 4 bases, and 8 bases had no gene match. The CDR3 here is CASSPGQAGDTQYF. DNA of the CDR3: TGCGCCAGCAGCCCCGGACAGGCTGGCGATACGCAGTATTTT.

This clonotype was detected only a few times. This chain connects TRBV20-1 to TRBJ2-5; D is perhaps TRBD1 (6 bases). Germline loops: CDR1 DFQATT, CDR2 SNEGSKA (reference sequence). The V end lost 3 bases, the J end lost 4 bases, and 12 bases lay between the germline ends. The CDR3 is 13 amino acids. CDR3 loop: CSASLGGRETQYF. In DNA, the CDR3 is TGCAGTGCTAGTCTAGGGGGTCGAGAGACCCAGTACTTC.

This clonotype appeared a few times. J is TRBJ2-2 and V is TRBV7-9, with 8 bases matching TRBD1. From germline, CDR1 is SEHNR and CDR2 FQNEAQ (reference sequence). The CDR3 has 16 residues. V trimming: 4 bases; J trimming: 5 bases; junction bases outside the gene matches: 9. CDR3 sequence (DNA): TGTGCCAGCAGCTACACACAGGGGACAGGTACCGGGGAGCTGTTTTTT. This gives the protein CASSYTQGTGTGELFF.

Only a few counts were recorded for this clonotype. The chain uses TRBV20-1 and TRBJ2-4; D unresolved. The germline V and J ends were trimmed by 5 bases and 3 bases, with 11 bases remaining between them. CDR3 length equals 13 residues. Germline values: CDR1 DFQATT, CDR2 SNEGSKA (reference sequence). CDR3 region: CSAGRIGKNIQYF. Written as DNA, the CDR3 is TGCAGTGCTGGGCGTATAGGCAAAAACATTCAGTACTTC.

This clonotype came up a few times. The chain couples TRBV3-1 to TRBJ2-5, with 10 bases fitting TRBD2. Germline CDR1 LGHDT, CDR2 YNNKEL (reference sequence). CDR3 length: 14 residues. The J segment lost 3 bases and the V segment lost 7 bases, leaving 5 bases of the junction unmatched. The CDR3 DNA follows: TGTGCCAGCACCCTAGCGGGGGCCGAAGAGACCCAGTACTTC. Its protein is CASTLAGAEETQYF.

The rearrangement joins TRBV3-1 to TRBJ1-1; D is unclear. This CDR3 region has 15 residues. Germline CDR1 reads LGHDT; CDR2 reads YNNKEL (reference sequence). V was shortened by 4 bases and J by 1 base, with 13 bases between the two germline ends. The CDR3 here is CASSPAPLTNTEAFF. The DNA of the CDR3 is TGTGCCAGCAGCCCGGCTCCGTTAACGAACACTGAAGCTTTCTTT.